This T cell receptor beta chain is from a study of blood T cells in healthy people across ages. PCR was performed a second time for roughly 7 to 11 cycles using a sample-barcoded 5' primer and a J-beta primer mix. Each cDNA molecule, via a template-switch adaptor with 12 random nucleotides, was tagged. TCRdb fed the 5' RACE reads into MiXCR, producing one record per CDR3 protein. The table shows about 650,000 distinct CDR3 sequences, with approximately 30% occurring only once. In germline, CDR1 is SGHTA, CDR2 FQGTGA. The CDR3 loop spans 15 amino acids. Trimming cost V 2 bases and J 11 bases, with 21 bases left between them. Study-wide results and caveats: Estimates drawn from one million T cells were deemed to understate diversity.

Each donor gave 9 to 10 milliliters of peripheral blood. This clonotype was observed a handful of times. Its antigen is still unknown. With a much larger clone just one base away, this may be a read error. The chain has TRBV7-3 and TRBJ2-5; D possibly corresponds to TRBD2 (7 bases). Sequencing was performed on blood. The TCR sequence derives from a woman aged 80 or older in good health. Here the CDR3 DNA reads TGTGCCAGCAGCTTACACTCGGGGGGCCTCGGTGAGCAGTACTTC. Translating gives CASSLHSGGLGEQYF.